This T cell receptor beta chain was obtained from a study of graft-versus-host responses after intestinal transplantation. The authors seeded roughly 200,000 CFSE-labeled responder cells together with roughly 200,000 irradiated stimulator cells tagged with violet dye. The data were produced by immunoSEQ multiplex PCR, yet TCRdb's version contains in-frame clones alone and is incomplete. The data contain about 21,000 clones, less than 45% of them singletons. This clone turned up a few times. Germline assignment: CDR1 SEHNR and CDR2 FQNEAQ (reference sequence). J gave up 2 bases and V 2 bases, and 5 bases lay outside the gene matches. The CDR3 is 15 residues long.

This specimen was alloreactive CD8+ T cells from a mixed lymphocyte reaction culture, taken before intestinal transplant. Sample subset: CFSE-low proliferating T cells sorted from roughly six-day pre-transplant mixed lymphocyte reaction (GvH or HvG direction). This TCR was sampled from a human patient who received an intestinal transplant. The V gene is TRBV7-9, the J gene TRBJ2-7; 8 bases fit TRBD1. CDR3 nucleotides: TGTGCCAGCAGCTTATATAGGACAGGGACCTACGAGCAGTACTTC. Amino acids: CASSLYRTGTYEQYF.